A single sample gave rise to the 3 T cell receptor beta chains below, sequenced in a study of T cells after yellow fever vaccination. TCRdb fed the 5' RACE reads into MiXCR, producing one record per CDR3 protein. The table includes 300,000 to 450,000 distinct CDR3 sequences, approximately 5.7% detected once. Sample: PBMCs, taken 5 days after the yellow fever booster vaccination. The receptor set was obtained from a man aged 30 to 39 who received the YFV17D yellow fever vaccine.

This clonotype occurred a few times. The chain uses TRBV20-1 and TRBJ1-1; TRBD1 aligns across 7 bases. V lost 3 bases, J lost 0 bases, and 7 bases stayed unmatched. This CDR3 is 15 amino acids long. CDR1 and CDR2 (germline): DFQATT, SNEGSKA (reference sequence). CDR3 bases: TGCAGTGCTAGGGGTGGGACAGTCATGAACACTGAAGCTTTCTTT. The encoded protein is CSARGGTVMNTEAFF.

This clonotype was counted once. This sequence joins TRBV7-2 and TRBJ2-7, with no clear D. The CDR3 covers 14 residues. Trimming left V 2 bases short and J 4 bases short, with 12 bases between. Germline V lookup: CDR1 SGHTA, CDR2 FQGNSA. The CDR3 sequence: CASSLQVDNYEQYF. The CDR3 DNA reads as TGTGCCAGCAGCTTACAGGTAGACAATTACGAGCAGTACTTC.

As regards this clonotype: A much larger clone lies a single base off, so this may be a read error. V gene TRBV12-3 or TRBV12-4 combines with J gene TRBJ2-3; the D gene is possibly TRBD2 (5 bases). The CDR3 loop spans 13 amino acids. V was trimmed by 7 bases and J by 6 bases, leaving 14 bases between them. The chain's CDR3 is CASTDGIVDTQYF. In DNA form, the CDR3 reads TGTGCCAGCACGGACGGGATAGTGGATACGCAGTATTTT.